The source of this T cell receptor (beta chain) is a study of blood T cell repertoires in COVID-19. The wider study: COVID-19 samples, acute and convalescent, were from the United States, Italy and Spain.

The trim removed 2 bases at V and 6 bases at J, leaving 12 bases unmatched. Germline V CDR1 and CDR2: SGHRS, YFSETQ. The CDR3 contains 17 residues. Only in-frame clones appear in the TCRdb table, and some are missing; sequencing was by immunoSEQ multiplex PCR. The sample gives 70,000 or so clones, approximately 84% of which show up once; more than 10% is in the top ten. This clonotype was obtained from a man aged 50-60 years with COVID-19, enrolled during active disease. Sequencing used peripheral blood. This chain links TRBV5-1 with TRBJ2-3; 10 nucleotides match TRBD2. CDR3 in DNA: TGCGCCAGCAGCTTTCTCGGGACTAGCGTTCAAGGGGATACGCAGTATTTT. As protein: CASSFLGTSVQGDTQYF.